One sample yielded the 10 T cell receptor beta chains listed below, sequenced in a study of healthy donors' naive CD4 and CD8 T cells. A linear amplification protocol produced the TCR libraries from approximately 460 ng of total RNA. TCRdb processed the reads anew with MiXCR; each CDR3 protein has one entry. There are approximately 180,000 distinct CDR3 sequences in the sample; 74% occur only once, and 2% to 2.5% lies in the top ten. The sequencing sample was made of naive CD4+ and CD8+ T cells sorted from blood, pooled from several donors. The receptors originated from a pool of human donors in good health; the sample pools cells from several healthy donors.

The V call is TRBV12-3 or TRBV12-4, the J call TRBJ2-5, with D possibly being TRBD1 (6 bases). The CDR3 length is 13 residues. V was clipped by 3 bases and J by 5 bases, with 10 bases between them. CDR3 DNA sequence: TGTGCCAGCAGTTTCAGGGGCACGGAGACCCAGTACTTC. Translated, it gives CASSFRGTETQYF.

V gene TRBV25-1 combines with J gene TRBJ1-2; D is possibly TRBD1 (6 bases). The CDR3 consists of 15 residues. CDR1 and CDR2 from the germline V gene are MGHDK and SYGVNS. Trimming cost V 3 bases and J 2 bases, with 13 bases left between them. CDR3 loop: CASSDWSTGNYGYTF. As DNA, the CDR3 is TGTGCCAGCAGTGATTGGTCCACAGGGAACTATGGCTACACCTTC.

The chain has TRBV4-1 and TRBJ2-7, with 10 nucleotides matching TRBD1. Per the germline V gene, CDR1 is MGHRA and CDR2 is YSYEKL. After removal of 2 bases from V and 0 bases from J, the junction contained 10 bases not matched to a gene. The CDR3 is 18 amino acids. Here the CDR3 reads CASSQSPGWDRGSYEQYF. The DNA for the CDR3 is TGCGCCAGCAGCCAATCCCCCGGATGGGACAGGGGCTCCTACGAGCAGTACTTC.

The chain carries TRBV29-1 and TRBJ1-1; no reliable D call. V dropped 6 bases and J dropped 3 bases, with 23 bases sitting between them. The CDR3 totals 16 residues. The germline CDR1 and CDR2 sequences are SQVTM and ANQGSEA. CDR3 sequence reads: CSVHSSRTGRDTEAFF. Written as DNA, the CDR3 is TGCAGCGTACACTCCTCACGAACGGGCCGGGACACTGAAGCTTTCTTT.

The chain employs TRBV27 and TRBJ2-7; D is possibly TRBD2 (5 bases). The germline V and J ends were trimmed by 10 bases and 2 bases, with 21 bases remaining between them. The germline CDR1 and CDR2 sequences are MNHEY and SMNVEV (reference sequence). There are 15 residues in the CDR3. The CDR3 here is CATYLASGGAYEQYF. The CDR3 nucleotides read TGTGCCACCTACCTGGCGAGCGGAGGTGCCTACGAGCAGTACTTC.

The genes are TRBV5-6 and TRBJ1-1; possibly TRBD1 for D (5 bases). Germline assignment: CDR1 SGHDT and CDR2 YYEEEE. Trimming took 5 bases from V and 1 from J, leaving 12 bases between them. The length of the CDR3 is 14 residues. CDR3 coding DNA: TGTGCCAGCAGATCCGGGGGAGAGAACACTGAAGCTTTCTTT. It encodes CASRSGGENTEAFF.

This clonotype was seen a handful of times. The CDR3 is CASSPGTNSNSPLHF. As DNA, the CDR3 is TGTGCCAGCTCACCAGGGACAAACAGTAATTCACCCCTCCACTTT. This rearrangement joins TRBV18 to TRBJ1-6, with D perhaps TRBD1 (6 bases). V gave up 2 bases and J gave up 6 bases, with 11 bases separating them. The germline V gene encodes CDR1 KGHSH and CDR2 LQKENI. This CDR3 contains 15 residues.

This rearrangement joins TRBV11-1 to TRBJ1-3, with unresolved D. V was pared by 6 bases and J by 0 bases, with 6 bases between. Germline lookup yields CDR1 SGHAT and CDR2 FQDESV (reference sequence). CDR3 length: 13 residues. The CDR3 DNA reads TGTGCCAGCAGTTGGGGCTCTGGAAACACCATATATTTT. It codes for CASSWGSGNTIYF.

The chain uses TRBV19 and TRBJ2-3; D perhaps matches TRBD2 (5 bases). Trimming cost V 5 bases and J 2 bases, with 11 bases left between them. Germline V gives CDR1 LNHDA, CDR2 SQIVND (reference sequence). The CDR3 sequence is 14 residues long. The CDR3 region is CASSPSLHTDTQYF. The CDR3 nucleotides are TGTGCCAGTAGTCCTAGCCTTCACACAGATACGCAGTATTTT.

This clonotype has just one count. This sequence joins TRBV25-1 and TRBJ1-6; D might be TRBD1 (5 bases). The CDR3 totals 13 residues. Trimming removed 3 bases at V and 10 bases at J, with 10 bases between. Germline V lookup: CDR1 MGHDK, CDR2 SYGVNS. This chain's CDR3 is CASSDRVGSPLHF. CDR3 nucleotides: TGTGCCAGCAGTGACAGGGTCGGATCACCCCTCCACTTT.